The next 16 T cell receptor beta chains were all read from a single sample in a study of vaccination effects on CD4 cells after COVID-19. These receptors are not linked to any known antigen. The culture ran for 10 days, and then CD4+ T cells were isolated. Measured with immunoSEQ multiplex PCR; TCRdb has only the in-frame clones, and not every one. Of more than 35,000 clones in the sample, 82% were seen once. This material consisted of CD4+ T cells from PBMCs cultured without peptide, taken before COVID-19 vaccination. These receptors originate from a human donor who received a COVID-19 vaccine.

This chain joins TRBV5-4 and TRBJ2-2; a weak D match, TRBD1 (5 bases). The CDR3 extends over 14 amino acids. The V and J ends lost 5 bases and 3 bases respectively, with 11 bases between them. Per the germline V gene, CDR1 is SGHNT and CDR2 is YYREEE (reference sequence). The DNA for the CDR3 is TGTGCCAGCAGATCTAGGGGTTACACCGGGGAGCTGTTTTTT. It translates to CASRSRGYTGELFF.

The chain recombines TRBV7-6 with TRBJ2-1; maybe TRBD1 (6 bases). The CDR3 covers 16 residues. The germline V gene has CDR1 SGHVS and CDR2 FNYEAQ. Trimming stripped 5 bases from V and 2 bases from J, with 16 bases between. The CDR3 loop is CASSPQVAGAYNEQFF. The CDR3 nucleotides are TGTGCCAGCAGCCCTCAAGTCGCAGGGGCCTACAATGAGCAGTTCTTC.

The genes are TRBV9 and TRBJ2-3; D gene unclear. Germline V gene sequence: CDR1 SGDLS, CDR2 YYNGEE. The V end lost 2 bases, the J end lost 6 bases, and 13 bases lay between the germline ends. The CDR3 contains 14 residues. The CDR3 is CASSVQIEADTQYF. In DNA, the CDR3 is TGTGCCAGCAGCGTTCAGATAGAAGCGGATACGCAGTATTTT.

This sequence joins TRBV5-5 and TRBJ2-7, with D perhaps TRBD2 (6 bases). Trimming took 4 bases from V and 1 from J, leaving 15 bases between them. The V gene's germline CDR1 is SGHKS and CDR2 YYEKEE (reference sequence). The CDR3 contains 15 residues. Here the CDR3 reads CASSRISGGSYEQYV. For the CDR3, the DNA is TGTGCCAGCAGCCGTATTTCCGGGGGATCCTACGAGCAGTACGTC.

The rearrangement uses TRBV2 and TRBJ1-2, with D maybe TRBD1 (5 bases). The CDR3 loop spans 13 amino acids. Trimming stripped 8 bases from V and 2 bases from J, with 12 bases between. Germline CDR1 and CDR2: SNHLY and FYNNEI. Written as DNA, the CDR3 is TGTGCCAGCCACTACAGGCAAAACTATGGCTACACCTTC. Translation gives CASHYRQNYGYTF.

CDR3 sequence: CASSTYADGNTGELFF. DNA of the CDR3: TGCGCCAGCAGCACCTATGCGGACGGGAACACCGGGGAGCTGTTTTTT. The V and J genes are TRBV5-1 and TRBJ2-2; D is undetermined. Germline loops: CDR1 SGHRS, CDR2 YFSETQ. The CDR3 extends over 16 amino acids. Trimming cost V 4 bases and J 1 base, with 14 bases left between them.

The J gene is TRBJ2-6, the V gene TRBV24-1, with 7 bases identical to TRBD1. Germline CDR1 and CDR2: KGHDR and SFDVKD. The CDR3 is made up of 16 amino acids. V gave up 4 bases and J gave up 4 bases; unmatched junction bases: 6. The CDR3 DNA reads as TGTGCCACCAGTGACCCGGGGACAGTCGGGGCCAACGTCCTGACTTTC. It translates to CATSDPGTVGANVLTF.

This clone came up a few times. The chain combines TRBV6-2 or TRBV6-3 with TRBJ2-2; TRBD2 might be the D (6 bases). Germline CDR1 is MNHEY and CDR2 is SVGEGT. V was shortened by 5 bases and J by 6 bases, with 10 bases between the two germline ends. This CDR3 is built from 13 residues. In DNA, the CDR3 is TGTGCCAGCAGTGCGGGGCGTCCCGGGGAGCTGTTTTTT. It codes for CASSAGRPGELFF.

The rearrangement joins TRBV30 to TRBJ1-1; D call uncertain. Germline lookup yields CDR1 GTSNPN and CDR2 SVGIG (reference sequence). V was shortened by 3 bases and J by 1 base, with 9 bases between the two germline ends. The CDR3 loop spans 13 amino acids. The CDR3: CAWSRSGNTEAFF. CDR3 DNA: TGTGCCTGGAGCCGCAGTGGGAACACTGAAGCTTTCTTT.

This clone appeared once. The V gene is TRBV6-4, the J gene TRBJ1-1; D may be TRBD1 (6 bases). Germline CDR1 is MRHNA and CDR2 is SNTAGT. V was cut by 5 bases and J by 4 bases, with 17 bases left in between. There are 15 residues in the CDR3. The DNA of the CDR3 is TGTGCCAGCAGTCCTCCCCGGGGGGCGGGCACTGAAGCTTTCTTT. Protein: CASSPPRGAGTEAFF.

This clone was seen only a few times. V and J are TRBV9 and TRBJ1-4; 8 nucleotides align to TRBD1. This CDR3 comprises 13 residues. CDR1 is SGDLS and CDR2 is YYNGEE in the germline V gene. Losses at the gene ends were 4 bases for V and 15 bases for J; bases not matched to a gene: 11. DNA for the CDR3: TGTGCCAGCAGCCCGCAGGGGGCGCGGGGGATGTTTTTT. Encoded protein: CASSPQGARGMFF.

The CDR3 DNA sequence: TGTGCCAGCTCCTCAGTTGCAACTAATGAAAAACTGTTTTTT. This encodes CASSSVATNEKLFF. The genes are TRBV18 and TRBJ1-4; no clear D gene. CDR3 length equals 14 residues. Trimming took off 6 bases at V and 0 bases at J, with 8 bases between the two ends. Germline CDR1 reads KGHSH; CDR2 reads LQKENI. Full variable domain (remainder filled in from reference TRBV18 and TRBJ1-4): NAGVMQNPRHLVRRRGQEARLRCSPMKGHSHVYWYRQLPEEGLKFMVYLQKENIIDESGMPKERFSAEFPKEGPSILRIQQVVRGDSAAYFCASSSVATNEKLFFGSGTQLSVL.

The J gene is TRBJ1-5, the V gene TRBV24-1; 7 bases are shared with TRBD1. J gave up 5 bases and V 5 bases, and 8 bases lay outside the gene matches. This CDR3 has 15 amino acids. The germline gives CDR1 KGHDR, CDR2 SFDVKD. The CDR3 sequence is CATSGSSGGHQPQHF. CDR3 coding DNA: TGTGCCACCAGTGGTAGCTCAGGGGGACATCAGCCCCAGCATTTT.

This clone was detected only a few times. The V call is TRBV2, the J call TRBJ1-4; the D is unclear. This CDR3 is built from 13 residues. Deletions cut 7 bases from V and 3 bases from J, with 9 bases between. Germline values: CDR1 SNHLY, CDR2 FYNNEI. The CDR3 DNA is TGTGCCAGCAAGGGCAGTTCTAATGAAAAACTGTTTTTT. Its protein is CASKGSSNEKLFF.

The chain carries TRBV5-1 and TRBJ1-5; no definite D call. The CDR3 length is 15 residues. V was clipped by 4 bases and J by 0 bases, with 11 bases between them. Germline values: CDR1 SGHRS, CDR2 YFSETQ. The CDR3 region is CASSPTVNSNQPQHF. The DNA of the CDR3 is TGCGCCAGCAGCCCCACCGTCAATAGCAATCAGCCCCAGCATTTT.

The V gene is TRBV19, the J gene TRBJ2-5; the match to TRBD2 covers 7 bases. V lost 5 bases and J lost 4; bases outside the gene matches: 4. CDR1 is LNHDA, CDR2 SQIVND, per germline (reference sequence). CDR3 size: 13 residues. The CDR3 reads CASSGASGETQYF. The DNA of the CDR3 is TGTGCCAGTAGTGGGGCTAGCGGAGAGACCCAGTACTTC.